The entry below describes one TCR beta chain. The data originate from a study of T-cell reconstitution after alpha-beta-depleted transplantation in children. The authors prepared the TCRbeta library with unique molecular identifiers. TCRdb reanalysed the PCR reads using MiXCR and keeps one entry per CDR3 protein. Of some 640,000 distinct CDR3 sequences listed, around a sixth are singletons. The CDR3 has 15 residues. V lost 6 bases to trimming and J lost 2 bases; unmatched junction nucleotides: 8. This receptor was identified in a human donor who donated a stem cell graft to a child with acute myeloid leukemia. This specimen was PBMCs from the stem cell graft donor, taken from the stem cell graft. The rearrangement joins TRBV12-3 or TRBV12-4 to TRBJ1-1, with 8 bases identical to TRBD1. Written as DNA, the CDR3 is TGTGCCAGCAGGCGACCGGGACAGGCCAACACTGAAGCTTTCTTT. Its protein is CASRRPGQANTEAFF.